This record covers a single TCR beta chain. Antigen: not known. The second PCR ran 7 to 11 cycles with a sample-barcoded 5' primer and J-beta primers. TCRdb reprocessed the 5' RACE reads with MiXCR, giving one entry per CDR3 protein. The sample consists of 550,000 to 600,000 distinct CDR3 sequences, 47% of them appearing once. The CDR3 length is 16 residues. Germline V gives CDR1 SGHVS, CDR2 FQNEAQ. Trimming left V 1 base short and J 1 base short, with 10 bases between. The sample originates from a study of blood T cells in healthy people across ages. On the study more broadly: The capture of about one barcoded beta molecule per two T cells was achieved by template switching.

Points from the study as a whole: In these data, TCR beta diversity tracked strongly with naive T cell percentage. PBMC samples, being unsorted, prevented any conclusive comparison of naive and antigen-experienced cells.

The source material was blood. The chain uses TRBV7-8 and TRBJ2-2; unclear D gene. The sequence was collected from a man aged 80 or over in good health. The CDR3 is CASSLVVPLNTGELFF. Written as DNA, the CDR3 is TGTGCCAGCAGCTTAGTAGTACCGCTGAACACCGGGGAGCTGTTTTTT.